Listed below are T cell receptor beta chains from one sample, sequenced in a study of T-cell reconstitution after alpha-beta-depleted transplantation in children. TCRdb used MiXCR to reprocess the PCR reads, holding one entry per CDR3 protein. The data hold about 420,000 distinct CDR3 sequences, with 15% to 20% observed a single time. The input for sequencing was PBMCs, mostly from graft donor cells, taken 360 days after TCRalphabeta/CD19-depleted stem cell transplant. Every receptor here comes from a boy under two years old who had a stem cell transplant for Wiskott-Aldrich syndrome, so the T cells may come from the graft donor. Each CDR3 is given with its conserved first and last residue. A D gene is named only where the DNA matches it firmly. For some rows the clone size is stated as once, few or many, or as a class when expanded; others skip it.

TRBJ2-5,once,.,TRBV27,CASRLGETQYF,TGTGCCAGCAGGCTGGGGGAGACCCAGTACTTC
TRBJ2-7,few,TRBD1,TRBV15,CATSRTPGQGHYEQYF,TGTGCCACCAGCAGAACTCCGGGACAGGGACACTACGAGCAGTACTTC
TRBJ2-7,.,TRBD1,TRBV19,CASRSDRGQREQYF,TGTGCCAGTAGATCCGACAGGGGGCAAAGAGAGCAGTACTTC
TRBJ2-1,.,TRBD2,TRBV20-1,CSASGRPKNNEQFF,TGCAGTGCTAGCGGGAGGCCTAAGAACAATGAGCAGTTCTTC
TRBJ2-3,few,TRBD2,TRBV20-1,CSARDLLAGGPWRDTQYF,TGCAGTGCTAGAGACCTCCTCGCGGGGGGGCCTTGGAGAGATACGCAGTATTTT
TRBJ1-6,.,.,TRBV5-1,CASSDGLGLNSPLHF,TGCGCCAGCAGCGATGGTCTGGGTTTGAATTCACCCCTCCACTTT
TRBJ1-2,many,TRBD1,TRBV7-9,CASSLGQGGYTF,TGTGCCAGCAGTTTAGGACAGGGAGGCTACACCTTC
TRBJ2-3,few,.,TRBV29-1,CSVEVPHLLDTQYF,TGCAGCGTTGAAGTACCTCACTTACTGGATACGCAGTATTTT
TRBJ2-3,.,.,TRBV6-5,CASRGFADTQYF,TGTGCCAGCAGGGGTTTCGCAGATACGCAGTATTTT
TRBJ2-7,.,.,TRBV5-1,CASSYDSSYEQYF,TGCGCCAGCAGCTATGACAGCTCCTACGAGCAGTACTTC
TRBJ1-1,.,.,TRBV10-3,CAISDPRQFPAEAFF,TGTGCCATCAGTGACCCTCGACAGTTCCCGGCCGAAGCTTTCTTT
TRBJ2-1,.,TRBD2,TRBV20-1,CSAGPLGREDHYNEQFF,TGCAGTGCCGGCCCGTTGGGACGGGAGGATCACTACAATGAGCAGTTCTTC
TRBJ2-3,few,TRBD2,TRBV12-3/TRBV12-4,CASSLARLAGVTDTQYF,TGTGCCAGCAGTTTAGCACGACTAGCGGGAGTCACAGATACGCAGTATTTT
TRBJ2-3,.,.,TRBV5-1,CASSGRGGLDTQYF,TGCGCCAGCAGCGGCAGGGGGGGGCTAGATACGCAGTATTTT
TRBJ2-1,.,.,TRBV6-2/TRBV6-3,CASSSYVPIGWRLYSYNEQFF,TGTGCCAGCAGTTCCTATGTCCCCATAGGTTGGCGACTTTACTCCTACAATGAGCAGTTCTTC
TRBJ2-5,many,.,TRBV30,CAWSVQETQYF,TGTGCCTGGAGTGTACAAGAGACCCAGTACTTC
TRBJ2-2,once,TRBD2,TRBV6-5,CASSYRNQLAGATGELFF,TGTGCCAGCAGTTACCGGAATCAACTAGCGGGAGCAACCGGGGAGCTGTTTTTT
TRBJ1-5,.,.,TRBV23-1,CASSQTNRDVLGDQPQHF,TGCGCCAGCAGTCAAACTAACAGGGACGTCTTGGGGGATCAGCCCCAGCATTTT
TRBJ2-7,.,.,TRBV29-1,CSVGSGSYEQYF,TGCAGCGTTGGATCCGGTTCCTACGAGCAGTACTTC
TRBJ2-2,few,.,TRBV10-1,CASSLTSTNTGELFF,TGCGCCAGCAGCCTGACTAGTACGAACACCGGGGAGCTGTTTTTT
TRBJ2-5,once,.,TRBV20-1,CSASGVGYEETQYF,TGCAGTGCTAGCGGGGTTGGGTATGAAGAGACCCAGTACTTC
TRBJ2-1,.,.,TRBV4-1,CASSQVQGGYDEQFF,TGCGCCAGCAGCCAAGTACAGGGGGGGTACGATGAGCAGTTCTTC
TRBJ2-3,.,TRBD2,TRBV7-6,CASSPGTSADTQYF,TGTGCCAGCAGCCCAGGGACTAGCGCAGATACGCAGTATTTT
TRBJ2-3,few,TRBD2,TRBV19,CASSPFLGLAGSTDTQYF,TGTGCCAGTAGTCCATTCCTCGGACTAGCGGGAAGCACAGATACGCAGTATTTT
TRBJ2-1,few,.,TRBV10-3,CAIRTSGLYTEQFF,TGTGCCATACGAACTAGTGGTCTCTACACTGAGCAGTTCTTC
TRBJ1-4,few,TRBD1,TRBV15,CATSRDAGGNNEKLFF,TGTGCCACCAGCAGAGATGCAGGGGGGAATAATGAAAAACTGTTTTTT
TRBJ2-1,.,.,TRBV7-6,CASSLVGKNNEQFF,TGTGCCAGCAGCTTAGTCGGCAAAAACAATGAGCAGTTCTTC
TRBJ2-7,few,.,TRBV3-1,CASSQMGGVYEQYF,TGTGCCAGCAGCCAAATGGGTGGGGTCTACGAGCAGTACTTC
TRBJ2-3,few,.,TRBV2,CASSGEVGDTQYF,TGTGCCAGCTCTGGGGAGGTGGGAGATACGCAGTATTTT
TRBJ2-5,few,TRBD2,TRBV6-2/TRBV6-3,CASSYSILAGSRETQYF,TGTGCCAGCAGTTACTCGATCCTAGCGGGGAGTCGGGAGACCCAGTACTTC
TRBJ1-5,once,TRBD1,TRBV19,CATSDRGHNQPQHF,TGTGCCACCTCGGACAGGGGGCACAATCAGCCCCAGCATTTT
TRBJ2-5,.,TRBD2,TRBV5-1,CASSLVGTSAETQYF,TGCGCCAGCAGCTTGGTCGGGACTAGCGCAGAGACCCAGTACTTC
TRBJ2-2,.,TRBD2,TRBV9,CASSVGIAGGPTGELFF,TGTGCCAGCAGCGTAGGAATCGCGGGAGGACCAACCGGGGAGCTGTTTTTT
TRBJ2-1,once,TRBD1,TRBV6-2/TRBV6-3,CASSYRDRLISGYNEQFF,TGTGCCAGCAGTTACCGGGACAGGCTTATTTCTGGGTACAATGAGCAGTTCTTC
TRBJ2-1,.,.,TRBV5-5,CASSLTLRGLGINEQFF,TGTGCCAGCAGCTTGACCCTACGCGGGCTGGGCATTAATGAGCAGTTCTTC
TRBJ2-7,.,TRBD2,TRBV2,CASSESSGRDYEQYF,TGTGCCAGCAGTGAAAGTAGCGGGAGGGACTACGAGCAGTACTTC
TRBJ2-5,.,.,TRBV7-2,CASSLRRAGETQYF,TGTGCCAGCAGCTTACGCCGCGCGGGAGAGACCCAGTACTTC